This T cell receptor (beta chain) was sequenced in a study of OX40 agonist ivuxolimab in advanced cancers. Study-wide background: A partial response was reached by three patients: one with hepatocellular carcinoma and two with cutaneous melanoma.

Clones were read by immunoSEQ multiplex PCR, and TCRdb kept only the in-frame ones, dropping some. This sample carries roughly 80,000 clones, about 86% of them seen once, and the ten largest clones take 1.5% to 2%. Germline CDR1 reads SGHAT; CDR2 reads FQNNGV. This CDR3 spans 14 amino acids. After removal of 7 bases from V and 4 bases from J, the junction contained 5 bases not matched to a gene. Autoimmune disease history or systemic immunosuppression led to patients being barred. Sampling of blood occurred at baseline, cycle 4 day 1, and cycle 7 day 1. Study conclusions and caveats: Those patients achieving a partial response at 0.1-3.0 mg/kg showed among the lowest clonal expansion.

This clone was seen a single time. Its antigen is as yet unknown. The source of this sequence is an adult with an advanced solid tumor such as melanoma, head and neck, liver or kidney cancer. The chain combines TRBV11-2 with TRBJ2-1; 9 nucleotides align to TRBD1. The sequences come from CD4+ or CD8+ T cells sorted from blood, collected in a trial of the OX40 agonist ivuxolimab. CDR3 DNA sequence: TGTGCCAGCACCAACAGGGGGCAGTACAATGAGCAGTTCTTC. It codes for CASTNRGQYNEQFF.